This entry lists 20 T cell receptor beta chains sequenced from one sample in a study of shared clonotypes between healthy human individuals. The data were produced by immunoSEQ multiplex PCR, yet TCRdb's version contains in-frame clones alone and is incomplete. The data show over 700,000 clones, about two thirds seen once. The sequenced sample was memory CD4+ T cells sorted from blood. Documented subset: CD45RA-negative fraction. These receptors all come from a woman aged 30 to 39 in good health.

The CDR3 DNA reads as TGTGCCGCCGGTGCGGGTGAGCAGTTCTTC. Translation: CAAGAGEQFF. The V gene is TRBV10-3, the J gene TRBJ2-1; tentatively, D is TRBD2 (5 bases). The CDR3 consists of 10 residues. Germline V gene sequence: CDR1 ENHRY, CDR2 SYGVKD. V was shortened by 11 bases and J by 9 bases, with 11 bases between the two germline ends.

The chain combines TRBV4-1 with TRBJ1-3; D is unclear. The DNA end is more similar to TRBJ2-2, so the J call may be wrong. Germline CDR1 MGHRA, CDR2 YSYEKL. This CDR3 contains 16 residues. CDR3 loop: CASSQVNLVATGELFF. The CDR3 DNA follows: TGCGCCAGCAGCCAAGTTAATCTTGTAGCTACCGGGGAGCTGTTTTTT.

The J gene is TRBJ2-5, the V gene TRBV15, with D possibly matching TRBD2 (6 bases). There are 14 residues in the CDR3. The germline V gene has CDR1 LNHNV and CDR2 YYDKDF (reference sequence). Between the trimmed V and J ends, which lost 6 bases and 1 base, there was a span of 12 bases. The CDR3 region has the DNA TGTGCCACCAGGGCAAGCGGGCCCCAAGAGACCCAGTACTTC. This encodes CATRASGPQETQYF.

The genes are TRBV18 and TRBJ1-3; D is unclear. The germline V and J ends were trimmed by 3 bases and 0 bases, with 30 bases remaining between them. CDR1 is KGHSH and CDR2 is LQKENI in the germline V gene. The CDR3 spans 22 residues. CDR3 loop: CASSPPDLRVFKVESSGNTIYF. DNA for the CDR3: TGTGCCAGCTCACCTCCCGACCTTAGGGTTTTCAAGGTGGAGTCCTCTGGAAACACCATATATTTT. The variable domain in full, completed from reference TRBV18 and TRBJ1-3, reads NAGVMQNPRHLVRRRGQEARLRCSPMKGHSHVYWYRQLPEEGLKFMVYLQKENIIDESGMPKERFSAEFPKEGPSILRIQQVVRGDSAAYFCASSPPDLRVFKVESSGNTIYFGEGSWLTVV.

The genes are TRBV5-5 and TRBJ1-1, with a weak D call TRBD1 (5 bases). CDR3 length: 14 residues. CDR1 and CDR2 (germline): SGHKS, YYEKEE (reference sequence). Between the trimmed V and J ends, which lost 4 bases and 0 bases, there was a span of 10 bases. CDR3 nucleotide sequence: TGTGCCAGCAGCCACAGGATTATGAACACTGAAGCTTTCTTT. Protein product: CASSHRIMNTEAFF.

The CDR3 loop reads CASTGFHEQYF. The CDR3 region has the DNA TGTGCCAGCACGGGTTTCCACGAGCAGTACTTC. The chain joins TRBV28 to TRBJ2-7; unclear D gene. The V end was cut by 7 bases, the J end by 5 bases, with 9 bases between. Per germline, CDR1 MDHEN and CDR2 SYDVKM. The CDR3 runs to 11 residues.

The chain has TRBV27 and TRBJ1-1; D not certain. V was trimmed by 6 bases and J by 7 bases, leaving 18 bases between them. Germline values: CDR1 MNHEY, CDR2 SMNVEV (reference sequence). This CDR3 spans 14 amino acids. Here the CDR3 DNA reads TGTGCCAGCAGCCTCCGGGTTGTCGGGAGTGAAGCTTTCTTT. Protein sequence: CASSLRVVGSEAFF.

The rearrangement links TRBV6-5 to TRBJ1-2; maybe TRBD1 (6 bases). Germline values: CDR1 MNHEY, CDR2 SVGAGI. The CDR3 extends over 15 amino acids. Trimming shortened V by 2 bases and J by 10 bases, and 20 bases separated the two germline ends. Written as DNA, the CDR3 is TGTGCCAGCAGTTACACCCAGGGGCCGTCTTCTGACTACACCTTC. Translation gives CASSYTQGPSSDYTF.

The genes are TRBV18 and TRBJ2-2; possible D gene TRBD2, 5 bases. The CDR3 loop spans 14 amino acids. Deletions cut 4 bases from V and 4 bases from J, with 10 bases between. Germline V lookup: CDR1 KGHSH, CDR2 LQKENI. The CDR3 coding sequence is TGTGCCAGCTCACTAGCGAGCGGCACCGGGGAGCTGTTTTTT. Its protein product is CASSLASGTGELFF.

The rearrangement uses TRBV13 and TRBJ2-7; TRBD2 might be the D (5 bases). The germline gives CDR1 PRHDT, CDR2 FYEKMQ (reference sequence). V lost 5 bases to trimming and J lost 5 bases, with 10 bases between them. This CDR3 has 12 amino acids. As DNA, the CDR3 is TGTGCCAGCAGCAGCGGAGAGAACGAGCAGTACTTC. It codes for CASSSGENEQYF.

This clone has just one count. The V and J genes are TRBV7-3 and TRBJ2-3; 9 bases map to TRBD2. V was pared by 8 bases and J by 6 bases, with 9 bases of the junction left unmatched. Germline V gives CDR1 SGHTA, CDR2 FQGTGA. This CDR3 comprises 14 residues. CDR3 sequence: CASASRGGLDTQYF. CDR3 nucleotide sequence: TGTGCCAGCGCTTCGCGGGGGGGTTTGGATACGCAGTATTTT. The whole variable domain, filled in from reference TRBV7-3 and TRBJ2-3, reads GAGVSQTPSNKVTEKGKYVELRCDPISGHTALYWYRQSLGQGPEFLIYFQGTGAADDSGLPNDRFFAVRPEGSVSTLKIQRTERGDSAVYLCASASRGGLDTQYFGPGTRLTVL.

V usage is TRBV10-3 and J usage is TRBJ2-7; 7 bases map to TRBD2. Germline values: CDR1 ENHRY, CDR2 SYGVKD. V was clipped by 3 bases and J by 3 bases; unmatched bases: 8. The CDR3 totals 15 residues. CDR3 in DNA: TGTGCCATCAGTGAACAGGCCGGGGGGTACTACGAGCAGTACTTC. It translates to CAISEQAGGYYEQYF.

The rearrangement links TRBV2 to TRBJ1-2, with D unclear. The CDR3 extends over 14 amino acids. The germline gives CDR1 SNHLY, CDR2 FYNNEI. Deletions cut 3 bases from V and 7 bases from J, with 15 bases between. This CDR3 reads CASSEAMPLTGYTF. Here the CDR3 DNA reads TGTGCCAGCAGTGAGGCAATGCCCCTTACTGGCTACACCTTC.

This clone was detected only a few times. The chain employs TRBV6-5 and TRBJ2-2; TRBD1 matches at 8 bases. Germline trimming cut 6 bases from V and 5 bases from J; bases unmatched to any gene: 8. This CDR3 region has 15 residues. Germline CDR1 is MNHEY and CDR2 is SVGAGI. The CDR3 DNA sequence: TGTGCCAGCAGACTGGGACAGGCGGGTACCGGGGAGCTGTTTTTT. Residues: CASRLGQAGTGELFF.

The CDR3 DNA is TGTGCCAGCAGCTTGGAAGGACTAGCGGGACTCGCAGATACGCAGTATTTT. Translation: CASSLEGLAGLADTQYF. The chain recombines TRBV4-2 with TRBJ2-3, with 12 bases that match TRBD2. Germline V gene data show CDR1 as LGHNA and CDR2 as YNFKEQ. Trimming removed 5 bases from V and 4 bases from J; junction bases left unmatched: 10. The CDR3 loop spans 17 amino acids.

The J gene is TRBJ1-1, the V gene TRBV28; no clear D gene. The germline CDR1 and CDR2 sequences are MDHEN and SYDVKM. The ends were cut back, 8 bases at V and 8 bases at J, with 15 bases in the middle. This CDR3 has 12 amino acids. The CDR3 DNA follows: TGTGCCAGCTCCACTTTTCGGATCGAAGCTTTCTTT. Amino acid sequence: CASSTFRIEAFF. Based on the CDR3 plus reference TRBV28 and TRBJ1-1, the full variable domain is DVKVTQSSRYLVKRTGEKVFLECVQDMDHENMFWYRQDPGLGLRLIYFSYDVKMKEKGDIPEGYSVSREKKERFSLILESASTNQTSMYLCASSTFRIEAFFGQGTRLTVV.

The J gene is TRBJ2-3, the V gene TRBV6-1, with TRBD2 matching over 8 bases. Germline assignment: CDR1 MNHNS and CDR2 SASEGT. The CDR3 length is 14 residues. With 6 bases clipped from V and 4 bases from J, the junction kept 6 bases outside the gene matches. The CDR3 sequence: CASRAGRGADTQYF. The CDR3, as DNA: TGTGCCAGCAGGGCCGGGCGGGGGGCAGATACGCAGTATTTT.

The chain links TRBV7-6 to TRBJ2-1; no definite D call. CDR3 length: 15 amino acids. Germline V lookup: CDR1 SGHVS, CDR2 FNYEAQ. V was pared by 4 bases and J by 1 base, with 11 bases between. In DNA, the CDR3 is TGTGCCAGCAGCTCCCAAGGAATTTCCTACAATGAGCAGTTCTTC. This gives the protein CASSSQGISYNEQFF.

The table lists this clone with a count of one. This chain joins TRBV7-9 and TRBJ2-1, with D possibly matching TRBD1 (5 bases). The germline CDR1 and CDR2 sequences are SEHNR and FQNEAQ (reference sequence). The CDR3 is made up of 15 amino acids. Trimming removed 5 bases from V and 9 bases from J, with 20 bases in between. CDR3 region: CASSAGGSAQGEQFF. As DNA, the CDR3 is TGTGCCAGCAGCGCCGGCGGCAGTGCCCAGGGTGAGCAGTTCTTC.

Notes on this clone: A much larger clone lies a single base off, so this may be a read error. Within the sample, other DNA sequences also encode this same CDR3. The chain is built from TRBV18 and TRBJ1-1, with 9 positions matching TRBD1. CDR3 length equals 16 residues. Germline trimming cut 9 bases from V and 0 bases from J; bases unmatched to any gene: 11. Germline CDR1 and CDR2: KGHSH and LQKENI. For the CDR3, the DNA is TGTGCCAGTTCTCCGGGACAGGGTCGGTTGAACACTGAAGCTTTCTTT. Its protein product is CASSPGQGRLNTEAFF.